Shown below are 24 T cell receptor beta chains from a single sample sequenced in a study of T cells in Graves' hyperthyroidism and ophthalmopathy. What was amplified from RNA transcripts were TCR beta CDR3 regions. First-round RT-PCR with HTBI primers amplified the TCR CDR3 region. Using its own MiXCR run on the multiplex PCR reads, TCRdb lists one record per CDR3 protein. The data hold about 690,000 distinct CDR3 sequences, with roughly a sixth observed a single time. Sequencing was done on a sample of blood. Receptors were obtained from a man aged 50 to 60 with Graves' hyperthyroidism.

This clonotype was detected only a few times. The chain is built from TRBV5-1 and TRBJ1-1; the D gene is possibly TRBD1 (6 bases). Germline assignment: CDR1 SGHRS and CDR2 YFSETQ. The CDR3 contains 15 residues. Trimming cost V 7 bases and J 1 base, with 17 bases left between them. The CDR3 region is CASGGGGLRNTEAFF. The CDR3 region has the DNA TGCGCCAGCGGCGGAGGGGGACTTCGGAACACTGAAGCTTTCTTT.

This clonotype occurred many times. The rearrangement joins TRBV28 to TRBJ1-6; 10 bases map to TRBD1. Germline V gives CDR1 MDHEN, CDR2 SYDVKM. V trimming: 2 bases; J trimming: 2 bases; junction bases outside the gene matches: 3. CDR3 length equals 17 residues. CDR3 in DNA: TGTGCCAGCAGTTTAGGGGGGACAGGGGCCTATAATTCACCCCTCCACTTT. This sequence encodes CASSLGGTGAYNSPLHF.

This clonotype has a handful of counts. J is TRBJ2-3 and V is TRBV6-2 or TRBV6-3; D uncertain. Trimming removed 0 bases at V and 2 bases at J, with 12 bases between. This CDR3 has 16 amino acids. CDR1 and CDR2 from the germline V gene are MNHEY and SVGEGT. CDR3 sequence: CASSYSNVYNTDTQYF. The CDR3 DNA follows: TGTGCCAGCAGTTACTCGAACGTCTACAACACAGATACGCAGTATTTT.

The chain couples TRBV5-1 to TRBJ1-1; the D gene is possibly TRBD1 (6 bases). The CDR3 is made up of 16 amino acids. The V end lost 0 bases, the J end lost 1 base, and 13 bases lay between the germline ends. CDR1 is SGHRS and CDR2 is YFSETQ in the germline V gene. The CDR3 reads CASSLEAGEGNTEAFF. The CDR3 DNA sequence: TGCGCCAGCAGCTTGGAAGCAGGGGAAGGGAACACTGAAGCTTTCTTT.

This clonotype was recorded many times. The V call is TRBV6-2 or TRBV6-3, the J call TRBJ2-1; D not certain. The CDR3 runs to 15 residues. Germline values: CDR1 MNHEY, CDR2 SVGEGT. Trimming pared 6 bases from V and 0 bases from J, leaving 12 bases between. The CDR3 sequence: CASSSGDRSYNEQFF. CDR3 nucleotides: TGTGCCAGCAGCTCAGGAGACCGCTCCTACAATGAGCAGTTCTTC.

The chain combines TRBV7-3 with TRBJ2-1; D uncertain. CDR3 length: 14 amino acids. Trimming pared 4 bases from V and 6 bases from J, leaving 13 bases between. Germline V gene sequence: CDR1 SGHTA, CDR2 FQGTGA. CDR3 protein: CASSSQPAVNEQFF. The CDR3 region has the DNA TGTGCCAGCAGCTCCCAGCCGGCGGTCAATGAGCAGTTCTTC.

This clonotype was seen many times. The V call is TRBV18, the J call TRBJ1-1; D is ambiguous. The CDR3 contains 14 residues. Per germline, CDR1 KGHSH and CDR2 LQKENI. The germline V and J ends were trimmed by 1 base and 2 bases, with 8 bases remaining between them. CDR3 nucleotide sequence: TGTGCCAGCTCACCACTGCGCAGCAACACTGAAGCTTTCTTT. This sequence encodes CASSPLRSNTEAFF.

This clonotype was recorded a few times. The CDR3 nucleotides are TGTGCCAGTAGTGGGGACAGATTGAACTCTGGAAACACCATATATTTT. Translated, it gives CASSGDRLNSGNTIYF. The V gene is TRBV19, the J gene TRBJ1-3; 7 bases are a match to TRBD1. V gave up 5 bases and J gave up 0 bases; unmatched junction bases: 7. The germline CDR1 and CDR2 sequences are LNHDA and SQIVND (reference sequence). The CDR3 runs 16 residues.

This clonotype was counted a few times. The chain couples TRBV7-8 to TRBJ2-7; TRBD1 matches at 10 bases. The CDR3 is made up of 14 amino acids. V trimming: 5 bases; J trimming: 5 bases; junction bases outside the gene matches: 6. Germline loops: CDR1 SGHVS, CDR2 FQNEAQ. The DNA of the CDR3 is TGTGCCAGCAGCCCAACGACAGGGGGCAACGAGCAGTACTTC. It encodes CASSPTTGGNEQYF.

This clonotype was observed a single time. The J gene is TRBJ2-1, the V gene TRBV7-6; 12 bases map to TRBD2. The CDR3 contains 17 residues. Germline V gives CDR1 SGHVS, CDR2 FNYEAQ. The trim removed 5 bases at V and 9 bases at J, leaving 14 bases unmatched. CDR3 residues: CASSVQGSSGRALEQFF. DNA for the CDR3: TGTGCCAGCAGCGTACAAGGTTCTAGCGGGAGGGCCCTTGAGCAGTTCTTC.

This clonotype appeared many times. V is TRBV27 and J is TRBJ2-1; D remains unclear. Germline assignment: CDR1 MNHEY and CDR2 SMNVEV (reference sequence). Trimming took 5 bases from V and 8 from J, leaving 13 bases between them. The CDR3 loop spans 13 amino acids. The CDR3 nucleotides are TGTGCCAGCAGTCCCGGGCCTACCCATGAGCAGTTCTTC. It yields the protein CASSPGPTHEQFF.

This clonotype was counted many times. J is TRBJ2-7 and V is TRBV28; 13 positions agree with TRBD2. The CDR3 sequence is 19 residues long. Germline V gene sequence: CDR1 MDHEN, CDR2 SYDVKM. The ends lost 5 bases at V and 5 bases at J; junction bases unmatched: 18. The CDR3 region has the DNA TGTGCCAGCAGTCCAACCGGGACTAGCGGGATCCTAAAGTGGGACGAGCAGTACTTC. Translated: CASSPTGTSGILKWDEQYF.

In its sample, this clonotype was seen many times. The chain couples TRBV27 to TRBJ2-2; no clear D. Germline V gene lookup returns CDR1 MNHEY and CDR2 SMNVEV (reference sequence). The CDR3 totals 16 residues. Trimming took off 0 bases at V and 2 bases at J, with 10 bases between the two ends. This CDR3 reads CASSLSEYSNTGELFF. The CDR3 bases are TGTGCCAGCAGTTTATCCGAGTACTCAAACACCGGGGAGCTGTTTTTT.

This clonotype was observed many times. The chain is built from TRBV30 and TRBJ1-6, with D possibly matching TRBD1 (5 bases). With 2 bases removed from V and 0 bases from J, the gap between germline ends came to 17 bases. Germline-derived CDR1 and CDR2 are GTSNPN and SVGIG (reference sequence). The CDR3 extends over 18 amino acids. The DNA for the CDR3 is TGTGCCTGGAGTCCCGTTTGGACACTTCCCTCCTATAATTCACCCCTCCACTTT. Amino acids: CAWSPVWTLPSYNSPLHF.

Here the CDR3 reads CSGILSGTEAFF. The CDR3 nucleotides are TGCAGCGGAATTCTATCTGGGACTGAAGCTTTCTTT. The chain carries TRBV29-1 and TRBJ1-1; D unclear. CDR3 length: 12 residues. Trimming shortened V by 7 bases and J by 5 bases, and 14 bases separated the two germline ends. Germline CDR1 is SQVTM and CDR2 is ANQGSEA.

This clonotype was counted many times. In DNA, the CDR3 is TGTGCCACCAGTGGTGGCTACGAGCAGTACTTC. It is translated as CATSGGYEQYF. This sequence joins TRBV24-1 and TRBJ2-7, with D hard to call. In germline, CDR1 is KGHDR, CDR2 SFDVKD. V lost 5 bases and J 3 bases, leaving 4 bases between the germline ends. CDR3 length: 11 residues.

This clonotype was counted a few times. The chain uses TRBV20-1 and TRBJ1-1; 8 bases are a match to TRBD1. Unmatched junction bases numbered 3, after V lost 5 bases and J lost 1 base. Germline-derived CDR1 and CDR2 are DFQATT and SNEGSKA (reference sequence). The CDR3 sequence is 13 residues long. The CDR3 coding sequence is TGCAGTGCTTGGACAGGGCCGAACACTGAAGCTTTCTTT. Its translation: CSAWTGPNTEAFF.

The gene calls are TRBV7-9 and TRBJ1-1, with D hard to call. V dropped 7 bases and J dropped 11 bases, with 20 bases sitting between them. The CDR3 totals 13 residues. Germline CDR1 is SEHNR and CDR2 is FQNEAQ (reference sequence). The DNA for the CDR3 is TGTGCCAGCAACACCAATTTCCCAGGTCCGGCTTTCTTT. Encoded protein: CASNTNFPGPAFF. Full variable domain (missing parts from reference TRBV7-9 and TRBJ1-1): DTGVSQNPRHKITKRGQNVTFRCDPISEHNRLYWYRQTLGQGPEFLTYFQNEAQLEKSRLLSDRFSAERPKGSFSTLEIQRTEQGDSAMYLCASNTNFPGPAFFGQGTRLTVV.

Many counts were recorded for this clonotype. The chain links TRBV2 to TRBJ2-1; possibly TRBD1 or TRBD2 for D (5 bases each). The CDR3 has 15 amino acids. The germline CDR1 and CDR2 sequences are SNHLY and FYNNEI. With 4 bases removed from V and 0 bases from J, the gap between germline ends came to 10 bases. CDR3 in DNA: TGTGCCAGCAGTGGCCGGGACGGCTCCTACAATGAGCAGTTCTTC. Protein sequence: CASSGRDGSYNEQFF.

The J gene is TRBJ2-1, the V gene TRBV27; no reliable D call. The CDR3 is made up of 13 amino acids. From germline, CDR1 is MNHEY and CDR2 SMNVEV (reference sequence). Deletions cut 2 bases from V and 5 bases from J, with 7 bases between. CDR3 DNA: TGTGCCAGCAGTTTAGAGTCTGACAATGAGCAGTTCTTC. It yields the protein CASSLESDNEQFF.

Ten or more counts support this clonotype. The J gene is TRBJ2-1, the V gene TRBV7-2; tentatively, D is TRBD1 or TRBD2 (5 bases each). Trimming took off 2 bases at V and 0 bases at J, with 11 bases between the two ends. Per the germline V gene, CDR1 is SGHTA and CDR2 is FQGNSA. The CDR3 length is 16 residues. CDR3 sequence: CASSLQSGSSYNEQFF. CDR3 coding DNA: TGTGCCAGCAGCTTACAGTCAGGGAGCTCCTACAATGAGCAGTTCTTC.

This clonotype showed up just a few times. The rearrangement uses TRBV7-9 and TRBJ2-6; D uncertain. The germline gives CDR1 SEHNR, CDR2 FQNEAQ (reference sequence). There are 16 residues in the CDR3. The V and J ends lost 3 bases and 0 bases respectively, with 9 bases between them. The CDR3, as DNA: TGTGCCAGCAGCTTGAACACCGGCTCTGGGGCCAACGTCCTGACTTTC. Translated: CASSLNTGSGANVLTF.

This clonotype appeared once. The chain has TRBV28 and TRBJ2-2, with D tentatively TRBD1 or TRBD2 (6 bases each). V was clipped by 7 bases and J by 7 bases, with 13 bases between them. This CDR3 has 13 residues. From germline, CDR1 is MDHEN and CDR2 SYDVKM. DNA of the CDR3: TGTGCCAGCACCAAAGGGGGGAGCGGGGAGCTGTTTTTT. Translating it yields CASTKGGSGELFF.

The chain has TRBV6-1 and TRBJ2-2; D gene uncertain. Looked up from germline, CDR1 is MNHNS and CDR2 is SASEGT. The length of the CDR3 is 17 residues. V was pared by 5 bases and J by 0 bases, with 16 bases between. CDR3 sequence: CASSLIESFANTGELFF. In DNA, the CDR3 is TGTGCCAGCAGTTTGATCGAGAGTTTCGCGAACACCGGGGAGCTGTTTTTT.